This is a list of T cell receptor beta chains from one sample in a study of vaccination effects on CD4 cells after COVID-19. Sequenced by immunoSEQ multiplex PCR; TCRdb stores in-frame clones only, minus some. The sample contains about 73,000 clones, approximately 73% of which appear only once. These receptors have no identified antigens. The sample consisted of CD4+ T cells from PBMCs cultured without peptide, taken after COVID-19 vaccination. The receptors come from a human donor who received a COVID-19 vaccine. CDR3s include the opening cysteine and the closing phenylalanine or tryptophan. The order of the fields is clone size, D gene, V gene, J gene, CDR3 protein, CDR3 DNA. D genes are given only for firm matches. Clone size is not always given. Where it is, it says once, few, many or a class for expanded clones.

NA	NA	TRBV7-9	TRBJ2-5	CASSLLTGRGTQYF	TGTGCCAGCAGCTTACTGACAGGGCGGGGGACCCAGTACTTC
NA	NA	TRBV11-2	TRBJ2-5	CASSWSWGRETQYF	TGTGCCAGCAGCTGGAGCTGGGGGCGGGAGACCCAGTACTTC
NA	TRBD2	TRBV7-2	TRBJ2-2	CASSLQPSGGGELFF	TGTGCCAGCAGCCTCCAACCTAGCGGGGGCGGGGAGCTGTTTTTT
NA	TRBD2	TRBV9	TRBJ2-5	CASSEGLAEETQYF	TGTGCCAGCAGCGAGGGACTAGCGGAAGAGACCCAGTACTTC
NA	NA	TRBV18	TRBJ1-5	CASSPNGGYQPQHF	TGTGCCAGCTCACCGAATGGGGGTTATCAGCCCCAGCATTTT
NA	TRBD2	TRBV5-1	TRBJ2-1	CASSPTGLAGKNEQFF	TGCGCCAGCAGCCCGACCGGACTAGCGGGGAAAAATGAGCAGTTCTTC
NA	TRBD1	TRBV19	TRBJ1-2	CASSLQDRRPNYGYTF	TGTGCCAGTAGTCTCCAGGACAGGAGACCTAACTATGGCTACACCTTC
NA	NA	TRBV18	TRBJ1-5	CASSPGRVSNQPQHF	TGTGCCAGCTCCCCTGGACGGGTTAGCAATCAGCCCCAGCATTTT
NA	NA	TRBV27	TRBJ2-2	CASSFGGLGTGELFF	TGTGCCAGCAGTTTTGGAGGGCTTGGGACCGGGGAGCTGTTTTTT
NA	TRBD2	TRBV7-3	TRBJ2-3	CASSLGSGGGPDTQYF	TGTGCCAGCAGCTTAGGAAGCGGGGGAGGCCCAGATACGCAGTATTTT
NA	NA	TRBV28	TRBJ1-4	CASSFARAINEKLFF	TGTGCCAGCAGTTTTGCGAGGGCCATTAATGAAAAACTGTTTTTT
once	TRBD2	TRBV7-9	TRBJ2-3	CASSLPAGGAITDTQYF	TGTGCCAGCAGCTTACCCGCGGGGGGGGCAATCACAGATACGCAGTATTTT
NA	TRBD1	TRBV19	TRBJ2-2	CASSTGGTGSNTGELFF	TGTGCCAGTAGTACAGGGGGGACAGGGTCAAACACCGGGGAGCTGTTTTTT
NA	NA	TRBV4-1	TRBJ1-4	CASSHPQGEKLFF	TGCGCCAGCAGCCATCCACAGGGTGAAAAACTGTTTTTT
NA	NA	TRBV5-4	TRBJ2-3	CASSLGGAASTDTQYF	TGTGCCAGCAGCTTGGGGGGGGCCGCTAGCACAGATACGCAGTATTTT
NA	NA	TRBV10-3	TRBJ1-2	CAIRMTRGDYGYTF	TGTGCCATCAGAATGACACGGGGGGACTATGGCTACACCTTC
NA	NA	TRBV5-1	TRBJ2-5	CASSLDPGDRVAQYF	TGCGCCAGCAGCTTGGATCCGGGCGACCGGGTCGCCCAGTACTTC
NA	NA	TRBV2	TRBJ1-2	CASSELGINGYTF	TGTGCCAGCAGTGAACTGGGTATCAATGGCTACACCTTC
few	TRBD1	TRBV3-1/TRBV3-2	TRBJ1-3	CASSPTGGRGNTIYF	TGTGCCAGCAGCCCGACAGGGGGGCGCGGAAACACCATATATTTT
NA	NA	TRBV10-3	TRBJ1-3	CAIKGDAGNTIYF	TGTGCCATCAAGGGGGATGCGGGAAACACCATATATTTT
NA	NA	TRBV10-2	TRBJ1-1	CACQGPSTEAFF	TGCGCCTGTCAGGGCCCCAGCACTGAAGCTTTCTTT
NA	TRBD2	TRBV18	TRBJ2-1	CASSPQAGGKNEQFF	TGTGCCAGCTCACCTCAGGCGGGGGGGAAAAATGAGCAGTTCTTC
NA	NA	TRBV3-1/TRBV3-2	TRBJ1-1	CASSQGGTEAFF	TGTGCCAGCAGCCAAGGTGGCACTGAAGCTTTCTTT
few	NA	TRBV5-1	TRBJ1-3	CASSLESRSSGNTIYF	TGCGCCAGCAGCTTGGAATCACGAAGCTCTGGAAACACCATATATTTT
NA	TRBD1	TRBV9	TRBJ1-4	CASSPGTAINEKLFF	TGTGCCAGCAGCCCGGGGACAGCGATTAATGAAAAACTGTTTTTT
few	TRBD1	TRBV2	TRBJ1-4	CASRGQGVGEKLFF	TGTGCCAGCAGAGGACAGGGAGTAGGTGAAAAACTGTTTTTT
NA	NA	TRBV7-8	TRBJ1-3	CASSLTFSGNTIYF	TGTGCCAGCAGCTTAACATTCTCTGGAAACACCATATATTTT
NA	TRBD1	TRBV9	TRBJ1-2	CASSVVGPGGNYGYTF	TGTGCCAGCAGCGTAGTAGGCCCAGGGGGAAACTATGGCTACACCTTC
NA	TRBD2	TRBV11-2	TRBJ2-1	CASSLGAGGPNEQFF	TGTGCCAGCAGCCTAGGGGCGGGGGGGCCCAATGAGCAGTTCTTC
few	NA	TRBV5-1	TRBJ1-5	CASSLGQNSNQPQHF	TGCGCCAGCAGCTTGGGGCAAAATAGCAATCAGCCCCAGCATTTT
NA	TRBD2	TRBV5-1	TRBJ2-1	CASSFLAGGDNEQFF	TGCGCCAGCAGCTTTCTAGCGGGGGGGGACAATGAGCAGTTCTTC
NA	NA	TRBV2	TRBJ1-4	CASNFVGANEKLFF	TGTGCCAGCAATTTCGTAGGGGCAAATGAAAAACTGTTTTTT
NA	TRBD2	TRBV25-1	TRBJ2-5	CASSERPSGTQYF	TGTGCCAGCAGTGAAAGACCTAGCGGGACCCAGTACTTC
NA	NA	TRBV24-1	TRBJ2-5	CATSDSRRGWEETQYF	TGTGCCACCAGTGACAGTAGAAGGGGTTGGGAAGAGACCCAGTACTTC
NA	NA	TRBV6-6	TRBJ1-6	CASSFRGYNSPLHF	TGTGCCAGCAGTTTTAGGGGCTATAATTCACCCCTCCACTTT
NA	NA	TRBV6-2/TRBV6-3	TRBJ1-6	CASSLDGNSPLHF	TGTGCCAGCAGCCTAGATGGGAATTCACCCCTCCACTTT
few	NA	TRBV5-1	TRBJ2-5	CASRGESGETQYF	TGCGCCAGCAGAGGGGAATCTGGGGAGACCCAGTACTTC
NA	NA	TRBV28	TRBJ1-1	CASRLRSPPEAFF	TGTGCCAGCAGGCTGAGGAGCCCACCTGAAGCTTTCTTT
few	NA	TRBV7-2	TRBJ2-2	CASSLFASARNTGELFF	TGTGCCAGCAGCTTATTCGCGTCAGCTCGTAACACCGGGGAGCTGTTTTTT
few	TRBD1	TRBV19	TRBJ1-1	CASSVYTGGSDTEAFF	TGTGCCAGTAGTGTTTATACAGGGGGCAGTGACACTGAAGCTTTCTTT
NA	NA	TRBV9	TRBJ1-5	CASSVAPSQPQHF	TGTGCCAGCAGCGTAGCCCCGAGTCAGCCCCAGCATTTT
NA	TRBD1	TRBV5-5	TRBJ2-5	CASSLATGQETQYF	TGTGCCAGCAGCTTGGCGACAGGGCAAGAGACCCAGTACTTC
once	NA	TRBV29-1	TRBJ2-3	CSVGRPSTDTQYF	TGCAGCGTTGGCCGGCCTAGCACAGATACGCAGTATTTT
NA	TRBD1	TRBV7-2	TRBJ1-2	CASSATGGGYGYTF	TGTGCCAGCAGCGCGACAGGGGGCGGCTATGGCTACACCTTC
NA	NA	TRBV24-1	TRBJ2-2	CATSGRAATGELFF	TGTGCCACCAGTGGGAGGGCGGCCACCGGGGAGCTGTTTTTT
NA	NA	TRBV11-2	TRBJ1-2	CASSFRNGYTF	TGTGCCAGCAGCTTCAGGAACGGCTACACCTTC
NA	NA	TRBV7-2	TRBJ1-5	CASSLQAGGPQHF	TGTGCCAGCAGCTTACAGGCGGGGGGGCCCCAGCATTTT
NA	NA	TRBV23-1	TRBJ1-1	CASSQSDSHLNTEAFF	TGCGCCAGCAGTCAATCAGATAGTCACTTGAACACTGAAGCTTTCTTT
NA	TRBD1	TRBV4-1	TRBJ1-1	CASSSGQGGYTEAFF	TGCGCCAGCAGCTCCGGACAGGGTGGGTACACTGAAGCTTTCTTT
NA	TRBD1	TRBV18	TRBJ1-3	CASSPQQGASGNTIYF	TGTGCCAGCTCACCACAACAGGGGGCGAGCGGAAACACCATATATTTT
NA	NA	TRBV4-1	TRBJ2-1	CASSQDGGANYNEQFF	TGCGCCAGCAGCCAAGATGGGGGGGCCAACTACAATGAGCAGTTCTTC
NA	NA	TRBV15	TRBJ2-4	CATSRDPLAKNIQYF	TGTGCCACCAGCAGAGATCCGTTAGCCAAAAACATTCAGTACTTC
NA	NA	TRBV2	TRBJ2-5	CASNRIQETQYF	TGTGCCAGCAACAGGATCCAAGAGACCCAGTACTTC
NA	NA	TRBV30	TRBJ1-4	CAWSVHSPNEKLFF	TGTGCCTGGAGTGTGCACAGTCCGAATGAAAAACTGTTTTTT
NA	NA	TRBV18	TRBJ1-1	CASSTGGGDTEAFF	TGTGCCAGCTCCACCGGCGGGGGGGACACTGAAGCTTTCTTT